The sequence of this T cell receptor (beta chain) was determined in a study of T cells after somatic rescue of genetic block. Trimming took off 1 base at V and 2 bases at J, with 5 bases between the two ends. The CDR3 is 12 amino acids. Germline V CDR1 and CDR2: GTSNPN, SVGIG (reference sequence). Here immunoSEQ multiplex PCR was the method, and the copy in TCRdb shows in-frame clones only, minus some. The sample consists of 9,500 to 15,000 clones, roughly 73% of them appearing once. The source is a boy aged 5 to 17. What was sequenced was peripheral blood mononuclear cells (PBMCs). The chain combines TRBV30 with TRBJ1-2, with unresolved D. The CDR3, as DNA: TGTGCCTGGAGTGCGGACAACTATGGCTACACCTTC. Protein: CAWSADNYGYTF. The full variable domain, completed using reference TRBV30 and TRBJ1-2, is SQTIHQWPATLVQPVGSPLSLECTVEGTSNPNLYWYRQAAGRGLQLLFYSVGIGQISSEVPQNLSASRPQDRQFILSSKKLLLSDSGFYLCAWSADNYGYTFGSGTRLTVV.